This T cell receptor beta chain was sequenced during a study of neurological immune-mediated disorders. The unsorted libraries had their origin in 2 million PBMCs stored at -80 C. The CDR3 covers 15 residues. CDR1 is SEHNR and CDR2 is FQNEAQ in the germline V gene (reference sequence). MiXCR, run by TCRdb on the 5' RACE reads, gives a single entry per CDR3 protein. The sample carries fewer than 50,000 distinct CDR3 sequences, more than 2% recorded once. This clonotype was recorded many times. The junction does not match germline at one end; this may be a read error. The TCR was taken from a man aged 25 to 45 with multiple sclerosis. The specimen was PBMCs. The chain uses TRBV7-9 and TRBJ2-7, with 7 bases matching TRBD2. CDR3 loop: CASSLGTTPATEQYF. The CDR3 bases are TGTGCCAGCAGTTTAGGGACTACCCCCGCTACCGAGCAGTACTTC. Filled out from reference TRBV7-9 and TRBJ2-7, the complete variable domain reads DTGVSQNPRHKITKRGQNVTFRCDPISEHNRLYWYRQTLGQGPEFLTYFQNEAQLEKSRLLSDRFSAERPKGSFSTLEIQRTEQGDSAMYLCASSLGTTPATEQYFGPGTRLTVT.